The TCR beta chain described here comes from a study of cytomegalovirus exposure and HLA in healthy donors. The CDR3 contains 16 residues. Germline CDR1 is MDHEN and CDR2 is SYDVKM. With 6 bases removed from V and 7 bases from J, the gap between germline ends came to 21 bases. Study outcomes and limitations: Sequencing likely produced, as an artifact, a cluster of highly shared sequence variants. A list of 164 TCR beta chains associated with cytomegalovirus was given. Analyzed later, most CMV-associated TCR beta chains appeared HLA-restricted.

Each of the donors was a healthy bone marrow donor. The PCR was carried out with 60 Vbeta primers and 13 Jbeta primers. Some clones are missing from TCRdb's copy, which holds only in-frame ones; the method was immunoSEQ multiplex PCR. This table has about 92,000 clones, approximately 71% appearing once. Note on this clone: Its specificity is unknown.

The receptor comes from a woman under 30 in good health and CMV-seropositive. The sample consisted of PBMCs. The chain uses TRBV28 and TRBJ2-2; TRBD1 might be the D (5 bases). This chain's CDR3 is CASSSPQGRPDGELFF. The CDR3 region has the DNA TGTGCCAGCAGCTCCCCTCAGGGAAGGCCAGACGGGGAGCTGTTTTTT.